This T cell receptor beta chain was found in a study of CD8 T cells in ankylosing spondylitis. Comments on this clonotype: Antigen specificity is unknown.

Study results and limitations: Disease-associated clones were reportedly significantly overrepresented in matched ankylosing spondylitis synovial fluid. Roughly eight highly homologous variants made up a TCR beta motif that seemed to typify ankylosing spondylitis blood.

Each CDR3 protein gets one entry after TCRdb re-called the 5' RACE reads with MiXCR. The data show around 300,000 distinct CDR3 sequences, around 21% seen once. J lost 0 bases, V lost 5 bases, and 7 bases had no gene match. Germline lookup yields CDR1 MNHNS and CDR2 SASEGT. This CDR3 has 17 residues. The sample was blood, either unsorted or a sorted T cell fraction (not recorded which). This rearrangement joins TRBV6-1 to TRBJ1-5; 10 nucleotides line up with TRBD1. This TCR was recovered from a female donor with ankylosing spondylitis or in good health (not recorded which). DNA for the CDR3: TGTGCCAGCAGTACCGGGACAGGGGATTTTAGCAATCAGCCCCAGCATTTT. It yields the protein CASSTGTGDFSNQPQHF.